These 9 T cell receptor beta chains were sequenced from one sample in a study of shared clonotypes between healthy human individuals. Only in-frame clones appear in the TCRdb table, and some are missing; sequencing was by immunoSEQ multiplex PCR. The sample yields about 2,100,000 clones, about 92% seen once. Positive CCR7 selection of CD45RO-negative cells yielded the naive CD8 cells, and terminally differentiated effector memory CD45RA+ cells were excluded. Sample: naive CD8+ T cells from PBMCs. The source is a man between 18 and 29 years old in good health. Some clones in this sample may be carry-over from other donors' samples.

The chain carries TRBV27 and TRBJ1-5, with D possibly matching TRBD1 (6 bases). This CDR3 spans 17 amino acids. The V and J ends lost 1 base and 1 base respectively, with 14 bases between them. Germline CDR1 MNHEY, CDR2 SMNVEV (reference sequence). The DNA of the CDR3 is TGTGCCAGCAGTTTATTCCCAGGGGACTTAAGCAATCAGCCCCAGCATTTT. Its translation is CASSLFPGDLSNQPQHF.

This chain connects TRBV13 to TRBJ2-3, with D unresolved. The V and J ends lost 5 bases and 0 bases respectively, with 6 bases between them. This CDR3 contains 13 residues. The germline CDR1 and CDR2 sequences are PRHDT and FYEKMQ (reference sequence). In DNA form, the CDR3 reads TGTGCCAGCAGCCGTCCTAGCACAGATACGCAGTATTTT. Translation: CASSRPSTDTQYF.

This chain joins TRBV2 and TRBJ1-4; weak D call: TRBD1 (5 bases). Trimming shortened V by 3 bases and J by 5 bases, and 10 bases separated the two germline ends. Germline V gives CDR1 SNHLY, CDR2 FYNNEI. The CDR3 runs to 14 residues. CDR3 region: CASSDLTVNEKLFF. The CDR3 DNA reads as TGTGCCAGCAGTGATTTGACAGTAAATGAAAAACTGTTTTTT.

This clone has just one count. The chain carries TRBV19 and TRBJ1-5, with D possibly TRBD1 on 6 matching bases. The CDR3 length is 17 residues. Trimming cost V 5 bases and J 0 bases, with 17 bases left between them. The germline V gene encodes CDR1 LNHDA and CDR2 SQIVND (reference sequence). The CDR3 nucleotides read TGTGCCAGTAGTCTCAGGGGTCTGCAGAATAGCAATCAGCCCCAGCATTTT. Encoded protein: CASSLRGLQNSNQPQHF.

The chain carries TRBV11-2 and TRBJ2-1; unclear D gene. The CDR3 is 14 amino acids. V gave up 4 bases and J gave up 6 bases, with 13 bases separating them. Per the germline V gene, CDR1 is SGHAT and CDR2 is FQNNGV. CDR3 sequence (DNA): TGTGCCAGCAGCTCAAGAAACATGGCCAATGAGCAGTTCTTC. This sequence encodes CASSSRNMANEQFF. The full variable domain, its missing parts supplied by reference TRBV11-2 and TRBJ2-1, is EAGVAQSPRYKIIEKRQSVAFWCNPISGHATLYWYQQILGQGPKLLIQFQNNGVVDDSQLPKDRFSAERLKGVDSTLKIQPAKLEDSAVYLCASSSRNMANEQFFGPGTRLTVL.

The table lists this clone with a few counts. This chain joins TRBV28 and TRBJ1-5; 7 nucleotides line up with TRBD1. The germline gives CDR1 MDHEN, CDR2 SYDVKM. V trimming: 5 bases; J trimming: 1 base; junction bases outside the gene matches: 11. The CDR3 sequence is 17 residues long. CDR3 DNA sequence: TGTGCCAGCAGTCAGACCCCCGGGACAGAGAGCAATCAGCCCCAGCATTTT. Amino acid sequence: CASSQTPGTESNQPQHF.

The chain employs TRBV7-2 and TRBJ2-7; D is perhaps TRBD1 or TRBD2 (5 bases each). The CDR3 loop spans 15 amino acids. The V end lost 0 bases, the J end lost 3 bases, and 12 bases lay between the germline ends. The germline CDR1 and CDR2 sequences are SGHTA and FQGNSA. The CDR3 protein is CASSLATGTLYEQYF. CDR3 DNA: TGTGCCAGCAGCTTAGCTACCGGGACCCTCTACGAGCAGTACTTC.

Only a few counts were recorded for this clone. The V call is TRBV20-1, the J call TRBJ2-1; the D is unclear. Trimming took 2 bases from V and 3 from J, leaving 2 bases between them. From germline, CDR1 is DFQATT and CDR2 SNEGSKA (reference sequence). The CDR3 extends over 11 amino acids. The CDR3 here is CSARFYNEQFF. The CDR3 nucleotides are TGCAGTGCTAGATTCTACAATGAGCAGTTCTTC.

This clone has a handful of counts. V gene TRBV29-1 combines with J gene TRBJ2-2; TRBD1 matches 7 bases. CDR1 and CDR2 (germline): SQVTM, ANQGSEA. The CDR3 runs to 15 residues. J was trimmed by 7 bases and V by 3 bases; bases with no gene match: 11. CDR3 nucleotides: TGCAGCGTTGAGGCGACAGGGCCGGGAATCGGGGAGCTGTTTTTT. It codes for CSVEATGPGIGELFF.